This T cell receptor beta chain was captured in a study of T cells in lung cancer brain metastases. Study in general: About 85% of the 20 patients had a tobacco use history. Study-wide findings and caveats: Paired lesions shared few clones; most were lesion-specific (mean Morisita roughly 0.21). The analysis could not control for preoperative corticosteroids affecting T cell infiltration in brain metastases.

The V gene's germline CDR1 is SEHNR and CDR2 FQNEAQ (reference sequence). Trimming removed 8 bases at V and 4 bases at J, with 6 bases between. This CDR3 has 12 residues. Comments on this clone: Antigen: not known.

Genomic DNA input was 2.24 to 4.92 ug, equal within pairs. Assay used: immunoSEQ multiplex PCR; TCRdb lists only in-frame clones, some missing. The table includes approximately 4,900 clones, roughly 89% detected once. The TCR sequence derives from a woman between 50 and 59 years old with non-small cell lung cancer. This chain links TRBV7-9 with TRBJ2-6; no firm D call. What was sequenced was tumor tissue from the primary lung tumor. CDR3 sequence reads: CASLEGANVLTF. In DNA, the CDR3 is TGTGCCAGCTTAGAAGGGGCCAACGTCCTGACTTTC.